The 17 T cell receptor beta chains given below trace back to one sample, sequenced in a study of shared clonotypes between healthy human individuals. Using immunoSEQ multiplex PCR, the repertoire was profiled, and TCRdb retains in-frame clones only, with some absent. This repertoire shows about 2,200,000 clones, 93% found once; its top ten account for 1.5% to 2%. Terminally differentiated effector memory CD45RA+ cells were excluded from the naive CD8 cells, which were CD45RO-negative and positively selected for CCR7. Sequences were obtained from naive CD8+ T cells from PBMCs. Source of these receptors: a man younger than 35 in good health. Some clones in this sample may be carry-over from other donors' samples.

The chain is built from TRBV28 and TRBJ2-3; D possibly corresponds to TRBD1 (6 bases). Germline V gives CDR1 MDHEN, CDR2 SYDVKM. The CDR3 consists of 17 residues. Trimming stripped 1 base from V and 2 bases from J, with 16 bases between. CDR3 nucleotide sequence: TGTGCCAGCAGTTTATTTTTTGGGCAGGGGCACACAGATACGCAGTATTTT. Its protein is CASSLFFGQGHTDTQYF. The full variable domain, rest sourced from reference TRBV28 and TRBJ2-3, is DVKVTQSSRYLVKRTGEKVFLECVQDMDHENMFWYRQDPGLGLRLIYFSYDVKMKEKGDIPEGYSVSREKKERFSLILESASTNQTSMYLCASSLFFGQGHTDTQYFGPGTRLTVL.

This chain links TRBV9 with TRBJ1-6; TRBD1 might be the D (5 bases). This CDR3 has 15 amino acids. V was pared by 3 bases and J by 10 bases, with 17 bases between. Germline CDR1 SGDLS, CDR2 YYNGEE. The CDR3 bases are TGTGCCAGCAGCGGACTTCCAGGGTTGCAGTCACCCCTCCACTTT. Amino acid sequence: CASSGLPGLQSPLHF.

There are a few counts of this clone. The same CDR3 can be traced to other DNA sequences in this sample. This sequence joins TRBV29-1 and TRBJ2-7; D gene uncertain. Trimming removed 2 bases at V and 3 bases at J, with 5 bases between. Germline assignment: CDR1 SQVTM and CDR2 ANQGSEA. The CDR3 sequence is 11 residues long. CDR3 amino acids: CSVEWGYEQYF. The CDR3 nucleotides are TGCAGCGTTGAATGGGGCTACGAGCAGTACTTC.

The chain uses TRBV7-2 and TRBJ1-1; possibly TRBD1 for D (6 bases). Trimming left V 3 bases short and J 5 bases short, with 19 bases between. Germline CDR1 and CDR2: SGHTA and FQGNSA. The length of the CDR3 is 16 residues. CDR3 loop: CASSFFFRGAGTEAFF. The CDR3 DNA sequence: TGTGCCAGCAGCTTCTTTTTTCGGGGGGCAGGGACTGAAGCTTTCTTT.

This rearrangement joins TRBV6-1 to TRBJ2-2; 10 nucleotides line up with TRBD2. The CDR3 spans 17 residues. V trimming: 0 bases; J trimming: 7 bases; junction bases outside the gene matches: 8. The germline CDR1 and CDR2 sequences are MNHNS and SASEGT. CDR3: CASSEAGSGRIGGELFF. The CDR3 nucleotides read TGTGCCAGCAGTGAAGCGGGTAGCGGGAGGATCGGCGGGGAGCTGTTTTTT.

The V gene is TRBV19, the J gene TRBJ2-1; 15 bases map to TRBD2. CDR3 length: 15 amino acids. Germline trimming cut 5 bases from V and 10 bases from J; bases unmatched to any gene: 6. Germline V gene data show CDR1 as LNHDA and CDR2 as SQIVND (reference sequence). CDR3 sequence: CASSLGLAGGREQFF. The CDR3 nucleotides read TGTGCCAGTAGTCTCGGACTAGCGGGAGGGCGCGAGCAGTTCTTC.

The chain employs TRBV6-5 and TRBJ2-5, with a possible D match to TRBD2 (6 bases). Germline assignment: CDR1 MNHEY and CDR2 SVGAGI. V shed 5 bases and J shed 0 bases, with 10 bases lying between them. This CDR3 spans 14 amino acids. CDR3 in DNA: TGTGCCAGCAGTGAACGACTAGACCAAGAGACCCAGTACTTC. Translating it yields CASSERLDQETQYF.

The CDR3 is CASSFTGRPSSYEQYF. The CDR3 DNA follows: TGTGCCAGCAGCTTTACCGGACGACCCAGCTCCTACGAGCAGTACTTC. The chain employs TRBV7-8 and TRBJ2-7; D call uncertain. V lost 3 bases and J lost 0, with 15 bases in between. CDR1 and CDR2 (germline): SGHVS, FQNEAQ. This CDR3 region has 16 residues.

This chain links TRBV7-3 with TRBJ2-3, with 9 bases fitting TRBD2. CDR1 SGHTA and CDR2 FQGTGA come from the germline V gene. With V trimmed by 5 bases and J by 4 bases, 4 bases remained unmatched. This CDR3 contains 14 residues. The CDR3 DNA sequence: TGTGCCAGCAGCCCCGGGACTAGCCCAGATACGCAGTATTTT. Translation gives CASSPGTSPDTQYF.

In nucleotides, the CDR3 is TGTGCCAGCAGCTTAGGGGGACGGACCGAGCAGTACTTC. It encodes CASSLGGRTEQYF. The J gene is TRBJ2-7, the V gene TRBV7-9; D is possibly TRBD1 or TRBD2 (5 bases each). There are 13 residues in the CDR3. The germline gives CDR1 SEHNR, CDR2 FQNEAQ (reference sequence). V was trimmed by 1 base and J by 6 bases, leaving 10 bases between them.

This clone was counted once. V and J are TRBV27 and TRBJ1-3; D is uncertain. Germline CDR1 reads MNHEY; CDR2 reads SMNVEV (reference sequence). The CDR3 covers 15 residues. Trimming pared 5 bases from V and 2 bases from J, leaving 13 bases between. The CDR3 bases are TGTGCCAGCAGTCCCAGGTTAGGAGCTGGAAACACCATATATTTT. It yields the protein CASSPRLGAGNTIYF.

As regards this clone: Different DNA sequences within this sample yield the same CDR3. This chain links TRBV5-1 with TRBJ1-2; D gene ambiguous. V was trimmed by 0 bases and J by 4 bases, leaving 4 bases between them. This CDR3 has 12 amino acids. Per germline, CDR1 SGHRS and CDR2 YFSETQ. The CDR3 DNA reads TGCGCCAGCAGCTTGGAGAGCTATGGCTACACCTTC. Amino acids: CASSLESYGYTF.

This clone was observed a single time. The J gene is TRBJ2-3, the V gene TRBV27; the match to TRBD2 covers 7 bases. From germline, CDR1 is MNHEY and CDR2 SMNVEV (reference sequence). V dropped 4 bases and J dropped 4; count of bases not matched to a gene: 11. CDR3 length: 16 residues. CDR3 residues: CASSSLGDGGADTQYF. In nucleotides, the CDR3 is TGTGCCAGCAGTTCCCTCGGCGATGGGGGGGCAGATACGCAGTATTTT.

The chain recombines TRBV10-2 with TRBJ2-5; D gene uncertain. The CDR3 has 13 amino acids. Germline V CDR1 and CDR2: WSHSY, SAAADI. The V end lost 4 bases, the J end lost 2 bases, and 8 bases lay between the germline ends. The CDR3 DNA sequence: TGCGCCAGCAGTGTGCGCGCGCAAGAGACCCAGTACTTC. Its translation is CASSVRAQETQYF.

This chain connects TRBV28 to TRBJ1-5; D gene ambiguous. The CDR3 has 13 amino acids. The germline gives CDR1 MDHEN, CDR2 SYDVKM. V lost 5 bases and J 8 bases, leaving 13 bases between the germline ends. The CDR3 region has the DNA TGTGCCAGCAGTGAAATCCCTTACAAGCCCCAGCATTTT. The encoded protein is CASSEIPYKPQHF.

In its sample, this clone was seen once. The chain recombines TRBV19 with TRBJ2-1; D gene unclear. V was trimmed by 3 bases and J by 6 bases, leaving 9 bases between them. CDR1 is LNHDA and CDR2 is SQIVND in the germline V gene (reference sequence). The CDR3 has 13 residues. The CDR3 loop is CASSIVVGNEQFF. As DNA, the CDR3 is TGTGCCAGTAGTATCGTTGTGGGCAATGAGCAGTTCTTC.

The chain employs TRBV11-2 and TRBJ1-3; 8 bases map to TRBD1. Trimming removed 0 bases from V and 3 bases from J; junction bases left unmatched: 7. The CDR3 is made up of 17 amino acids. Germline V gene sequence: CDR1 SGHAT, CDR2 FQNNGV. This CDR3 is CASSLDLAGGIGNTIYF. The CDR3 DNA follows: TGTGCCAGCAGCTTAGATCTGGCAGGGGGCATTGGAAACACCATATATTTT. Full variable domain (outside the CDR3, taken from reference TRBV11-2 and TRBJ1-3): EAGVAQSPRYKIIEKRQSVAFWCNPISGHATLYWYQQILGQGPKLLIQFQNNGVVDDSQLPKDRFSAERLKGVDSTLKIQPAKLEDSAVYLCASSLDLAGGIGNTIYFGEGSWLTVV.